The 5 T cell receptor beta chains below were found in one sample sequenced in a study of blood T cells in healthy people across ages. Together with a sample-barcoded 5' primer, a J-beta primer mix was included in a second PCR lasting about 6 to 11 cycles. TCRdb passed the 5' RACE reads through MiXCR, listing each CDR3 protein once. There are 790,000 or so distinct CDR3 sequences in the sample; more than 50% occur only once, and 25% to 30% lies in the top ten. The sequenced sample consisted of blood. The receptors come from a middle-aged man in good health.

In its sample, this clonotype was seen many times. The gene calls are TRBV7-2 and TRBJ2-7, with TRBD2 matching 8 bases. Germline CDR1 SGHTA, CDR2 FQGNSA. There are 16 residues in the CDR3. With 5 bases clipped from V and 1 base from J, the junction kept 10 bases outside the gene matches. The CDR3 here is CASSRAGGIGSYEQYF. The CDR3 nucleotides read TGTGCCAGCAGCCGGGCGGGAGGAATCGGTTCCTACGAGCAGTACTTC.

The rearrangement joins TRBV7-9 to TRBJ2-3; D perhaps matches TRBD2 (6 bases). The CDR3 is 15 amino acids. Germline V gene sequence: CDR1 SEHNR, CDR2 FQNEAQ (reference sequence). With 5 bases removed from V and 6 bases from J, the gap between germline ends came to 18 bases. CDR3 residues: CASSDGSGGPDTQYF. The CDR3 nucleotides read TGTGCCAGCAGCGACGGCTCCGGGGGTCCCGATACGCAGTATTTT.

V gene TRBV27 combines with J gene TRBJ2-7; TRBD1 might be the D (5 bases). V lost 5 bases and J lost 3, with 14 bases in between. Per the germline V gene, CDR1 is MNHEY and CDR2 is SMNVEV (reference sequence). The CDR3 has 14 residues. CDR3 amino acids: CASSEAGWGYEQYF. The CDR3 nucleotides are TGTGCCAGCAGTGAAGCAGGGTGGGGCTACGAGCAGTACTTC.

This clonotype was recorded only once. The chain carries TRBV7-9 and TRBJ1-4; 7 bases line up with TRBD1. Germline CDR1 SEHNR, CDR2 FQNEAQ (reference sequence). This CDR3 contains 15 residues. Germline trimming cut 5 bases from V and 7 bases from J; bases unmatched to any gene: 10. CDR3 DNA sequence: TGTGCCAGCAGCCCGCCAGCTTCAGGGGGTGAAAAACTGTTTTTT. Protein: CASSPPASGGEKLFF.

As for this clonotype: The junction differs from germline at one of its ends, possibly a read error. This chain connects TRBV25-1 to TRBJ2-2; D is tentatively TRBD1 or TRBD2 (7 bases each). Germline loops: CDR1 MGHDK, CDR2 SYGVNS. The CDR3 has 16 residues. CDR3 region: CAGSVPRGGITGELFF. The CDR3 DNA sequence: TGTGCCGGCAGTGTCCCCAGGGGGGGCATTACCGGGGAGCTGTTTTTT. Supplemented by reference TRBV25-1 and TRBJ2-2, the full variable domain reads EADIYQTPRYLVIGTGKKITLECSQTMGHDKMYWYQQDPGMELHLIHYSYGVNSTEKGDLSSESTVSRIRTEHFPLTLESARPSHTSQYLCAGSVPRGGITGELFFGEGSRLTVL.